A single sample gave rise to the 27 T cell receptor beta chains below, sequenced in a study of beta chain features in type 1 diabetes. These TCRs' antigens remain unknown. TCRB transcripts that were expressed got sequenced, as all of the isolated RNA had been reverse transcribed. TCRdb's copy holds only in-frame clones and misses some; the assay was immunoSEQ multiplex PCR. This sample carries over 300,000 clones, roughly a tenth of them seen once, and the ten largest clones take 0.95% to 1.1%. Study-wide points: Among patients with Type 1 diabetes, TCRB CDR3s were moderately but significantly shorter in every one of the four CD4+ subsets.

Sample: central memory CD4+ T cells from blood. The receptors stem from a young man with type 1 diabetes.

This clone has just a few counts. The chain links TRBV28 to TRBJ2-7, with TRBD2 as a possible D gene (5 bases). The germline V and J ends were trimmed by 6 bases and 1 base, with 16 bases remaining between them. The CDR3 consists of 15 residues. Germline values: CDR1 MDHEN, CDR2 SYDVKM. Written as DNA, the CDR3 is TGTGCCAGCAGCCAGCGGACGGTGGCGTCCTACGAGCAGTACTTC. Translation: CASSQRTVASYEQYF.

This clone has more than one count but fewer than ten. The chain uses TRBV4-3 and TRBJ2-1; D is perhaps TRBD1 (6 bases). CDR3 length equals 17 residues. The V end lost 1 base, the J end lost 4 bases, and 17 bases lay between the germline ends. From germline, CDR1 is LGHNA and CDR2 YSLEER. The CDR3 loop reads CASSQGARTATYNEQFF. The CDR3 region has the DNA TGCGCCAGCAGCCAAGGGGCAAGGACAGCCACGTACAATGAGCAGTTCTTC.

In its sample, this clone was seen a few times. This chain uses TRBV28 with TRBJ1-1; 7 positions agree with TRBD1. The CDR3 has 14 amino acids. In germline, CDR1 is MDHEN, CDR2 SYDVKM. V trimming: 7 bases; J trimming: 4 bases; junction bases outside the gene matches: 9. The CDR3 DNA reads as TGTGCCAGCATGGTGAGGGGGCGAAGCACTGAAGCTTTCTTT. This gives the protein CASMVRGRSTEAFF. The whole variable domain, remainder taken from reference TRBV28 and TRBJ1-1, is DVKVTQSSRYLVKRTGEKVFLECVQDMDHENMFWYRQDPGLGLRLIYFSYDVKMKEKGDIPEGYSVSREKKERFSLILESASTNQTSMYLCASMVRGRSTEAFFGQGTRLTVV.

J is TRBJ1-2 and V is TRBV28; 8 positions match TRBD1. This CDR3 has 14 amino acids. The V gene end was trimmed by 4 bases and the J gene end by 7 bases; junction bases not matched to a gene: 8. Germline CDR1 reads MDHEN; CDR2 reads SYDVKM. CDR3 amino acids: CASSSQTGESGYTF. The CDR3 DNA reads as TGTGCCAGCAGTTCCCAGACAGGGGAGAGTGGCTACACCTTC.

The chain carries TRBV5-1 and TRBJ1-1; D is unresolved. Germline CDR1 is SGHRS and CDR2 is YFSETQ. CDR3 length: 13 residues. Trimming cost V 2 bases and J 1 base, with 6 bases left between them. The CDR3 sequence: CASSFSENTEAFF. CDR3 DNA sequence: TGCGCCAGCAGCTTTTCCGAGAACACTGAAGCTTTCTTT.

The CDR3 spells CASSLDQKNIQYF. The CDR3 nucleotides read TGTGCCAGCAGCTTAGACCAAAAAAACATTCAGTACTTC. The chain uses TRBV7-6 and TRBJ2-4; no reliable D call. Looked up from germline, CDR1 is SGHVS and CDR2 is FNYEAQ. Trimming took off 1 base at V and 4 bases at J, with 5 bases between the two ends. This CDR3 spans 13 amino acids.

This clone was picked up a small number of times. Other DNA sequences in the same sample also yield this CDR3. The DNA of the CDR3 is TGTGCCAGCAGCCCTTTCACAGATACGCAGTATTTT. It translates to CASSPFTDTQYF. V gene TRBV7-2 combines with J gene TRBJ2-3; D gene uncertain. V was pared by 5 bases and J by 2 bases, with 5 bases between. CDR3 length equals 12 residues. Germline lookup yields CDR1 SGHTA and CDR2 FQGNSA.

This clone was observed a few times. The V and J genes are TRBV11-3 and TRBJ2-5; D call uncertain. The CDR3 length is 13 residues. V was pared by 5 bases and J by 5 bases, with 12 bases between. Germline loops: CDR1 SGHNT, CDR2 YENEEA. CDR3 amino acids: CASSRGPFETQYF. The CDR3 DNA reads as TGTGCCAGCAGCCGAGGACCTTTCGAGACCCAGTACTTC.

This clone was counted between two and nine times. The J gene is TRBJ2-7, the V gene TRBV7-2, with D maybe TRBD2 (5 bases). CDR1 is SGHTA and CDR2 is FQGNSA in the germline V gene. This CDR3 spans 14 amino acids. Between the trimmed V and J ends, which lost 4 bases and 2 bases, there was a span of 12 bases. The CDR3 DNA sequence: TGTGCCAGCAGCTCCGTCGTGGGAGCCTACGAGCAGTACTTC. Amino acids: CASSSVVGAYEQYF.

The genes are TRBV7-4 and TRBJ1-2, with 7 positions matching TRBD1. Germline CDR1 reads SGHVT; CDR2 reads SQSDAQ. The CDR3 loop spans 12 amino acids. V dropped 1 base and J dropped 7; count of bases not matched to a gene: 0. CDR3 nucleotide sequence: TGTGCCAGCAGCTTAGACAGGGGTGGCTACACCTTC. This sequence encodes CASSLDRGGYTF.

The sample holds a few counts of this clone. The chain uses TRBV7-2 and TRBJ2-5, with 12 nucleotides matching TRBD2. Germline V CDR1 and CDR2: SGHTA, FQGNSA. The CDR3 totals 14 residues. The V gene end was trimmed by 4 bases and the J gene end by 3 bases; junction bases not matched to a gene: 0. The CDR3 DNA follows: TGTGCCAGCAGCTGGACTAGCGGGGAAGAGACCCAGTACTTC. This sequence encodes CASSWTSGEETQYF.

The chain employs TRBV2 and TRBJ1-4; D not certain. Germline CDR1 and CDR2: SNHLY and FYNNEI. Trimming shortened V by 3 bases and J by 8 bases, and 16 bases separated the two germline ends. The CDR3 has 15 residues. The CDR3 sequence is CASSDTGTLEEKLFF. CDR3 DNA sequence: TGTGCCAGCAGTGATACCGGAACCCTCGAAGAAAAACTGTTTTTT.

The V call is TRBV5-1, the J call TRBJ1-6, with D unclear. Germline lookup yields CDR1 SGHRS and CDR2 YFSETQ. V was pared by 0 bases and J by 0 bases, with 10 bases between. The CDR3 runs to 17 residues. The CDR3, as DNA: TGCGCCAGCAGCTTGGAGACCCTTAGCTCCTATAATTCACCCCTCCACTTT. Encoded protein: CASSLETLSSYNSPLHF.

In this sample, this clone turned up a few times. The chain carries TRBV5-1 and TRBJ2-2; perhaps TRBD2 as D (5 bases). Germline values: CDR1 SGHRS, CDR2 YFSETQ. Trimming shortened V by 6 bases and J by 7 bases, and 13 bases separated the two germline ends. This CDR3 is 13 amino acids long. The CDR3 bases are TGCGCCAGCACCCGAGGGCTTGACGGGGAGCTGTTTTTT. Its translation is CASTRGLDGELFF.

The V and J genes are TRBV6-6 and TRBJ2-5; 12 bases fit TRBD2. Germline trimming cut 4 bases from V and 2 bases from J; bases unmatched to any gene: 5. The CDR3 runs to 16 residues. Germline V gene lookup returns CDR1 MNHNY and CDR2 SVGAGI (reference sequence). The CDR3 is CASSSGLAGRQETQYF. CDR3 nucleotide sequence: TGTGCCAGCAGTTCAGGACTAGCGGGGAGACAAGAGACCCAGTACTTC.

This clone was seen repeatedly, ten times or more. V usage is TRBV28 and J usage is TRBJ2-7; 8 bases agree with TRBD1. The CDR3 loop spans 16 amino acids. From germline, CDR1 is MDHEN and CDR2 SYDVKM. V dropped 6 bases and J dropped 0; count of bases not matched to a gene: 10. CDR3 DNA sequence: TGTGCCAGCAGCACCACCGGGACAGGCACCTCCTACGAGCAGTACTTC. Translation: CASSTTGTGTSYEQYF.

J is TRBJ2-7 and V is TRBV7-2, with 11 bases lining up with TRBD1. The CDR3 is 13 amino acids. Germline CDR1 is SGHTA and CDR2 is FQGNSA. The V segment lost 5 bases and the J segment 6 bases; nucleotides outside the gene matches: 3. This CDR3 reads CASSTDRGREQYF. CDR3 nucleotides: TGTGCCAGCAGCACGGACAGGGGGCGCGAGCAGTACTTC.

The chain employs TRBV11-3 and TRBJ2-1; 12 nucleotides match TRBD1. This CDR3 has 13 residues. Trimming cost V 3 bases and J 10 bases; bases outside gene matches: 1. Per the germline V gene, CDR1 is SGHNT and CDR2 is YENEEA. CDR3: CASSFGTGGEQFF. The CDR3 nucleotides are TGTGCCAGCAGCTTTGGGACAGGGGGCGAGCAGTTCTTC.

This clone showed up many times. V usage is TRBV7-2 and J usage is TRBJ2-3; TRBD2 matches at 9 bases. The CDR3 runs 14 residues. V was pared by 5 bases and J by 5 bases, with 5 bases of the junction left unmatched. The germline CDR1 and CDR2 sequences are SGHTA and FQGNSA. Here the CDR3 reads CASSLQAGGDTQYF. The CDR3 region has the DNA TGTGCCAGCAGCCTTCAAGCGGGGGGAGATACGCAGTATTTT.

V gene TRBV6-5 combines with J gene TRBJ2-7; TRBD2 is a possible D gene (5 bases). V was clipped by 2 bases and J by 3 bases, with 8 bases between them. The CDR3 loop spans 13 amino acids. Looked up from germline, CDR1 is MNHEY and CDR2 is SVGAGI. The CDR3 loop is CASSYDGNYEQYF. The DNA of the CDR3 is TGTGCCAGCAGTTACGACGGGAACTACGAGCAGTACTTC.

This clone came up a few times. This rearrangement joins TRBV7-8 to TRBJ2-7, with D possibly being TRBD1 (5 bases). V was trimmed by 0 bases and J by 3 bases, leaving 12 bases between them. Germline assignment: CDR1 SGHVS and CDR2 FQNEAQ. The CDR3 runs 15 residues. This CDR3 is CASSLAVGTGYEQYF. DNA of the CDR3: TGTGCCAGCAGCTTAGCGGTTGGTACAGGCTACGAGCAGTACTTC.

The rearrangement uses TRBV6-5 and TRBJ2-5, with 9 bases lining up with TRBD2. With V trimmed by 6 bases and J by 2 bases, 7 bases remained unmatched. The CDR3 length is 15 residues. The germline gives CDR1 MNHEY, CDR2 SVGAGI. Here the CDR3 DNA reads TGTGCCAGCAGCCTGATAGCGGGGGTACAAGAGACCCAGTACTTC. Translated: CASSLIAGVQETQYF.

The V gene is TRBV28, the J gene TRBJ1-1; 7 nucleotides align to TRBD1. V dropped 5 bases and J dropped 1; count of bases not matched to a gene: 10. CDR1 and CDR2 (germline): MDHEN, SYDVKM. CDR3 length equals 16 residues. CDR3 DNA: TGTGCCAGCAGTGCCAGTTCGGGACAGAAGAACACTGAAGCTTTCTTT. Protein sequence: CASSASSGQKNTEAFF.

This clone was observed at least ten times. The CDR3: CASSQDSETQYF. The CDR3 DNA is TGTGCCAGCAGCCAAGATTCGGAGACCCAGTACTTC. The gene calls are TRBV14 and TRBJ2-5; D uncertain. The ends were cut back, 0 bases at V and 5 bases at J, with 4 bases in the middle. This CDR3 comprises 12 residues. Germline V CDR1 and CDR2: SGHDN, FVKESK. The full variable domain, with the rest looked up from reference TRBV14 and TRBJ2-5, is EAGVTQFPSHSVIEKGQTVTLRCDPISGHDNLYWYRRVMGKEIKFLLHFVKESKQDESGMPNNRFLAERTGGTYSTLKVQPAELEDSGVYFCASSQDSETQYFGPGTRLLVL.

The J gene is TRBJ1-6, the V gene TRBV5-6; 7 nucleotides match TRBD1. The V segment lost 2 bases and the J segment 9 bases; nucleotides outside the gene matches: 8. This CDR3 has 15 residues. Per germline, CDR1 SGHDT and CDR2 YYEEEE. CDR3 nucleotide sequence: TGTGCCAGCAGCTTTAACGAGGGGGCAGGTTCACCCCTCCACTTT. Translated, it gives CASSFNEGAGSPLHF.

This clone showed up many times. The chain employs TRBV7-8 and TRBJ1-1; D is possibly TRBD1 (6 bases). V was cut by 7 bases and J by 4 bases, with 19 bases left in between. The CDR3 length is 15 residues. Germline values: CDR1 SGHVS, CDR2 FQNEAQ. The CDR3 reads CASTPAGGVGTEAFF. In DNA form, the CDR3 reads TGTGCCAGCACCCCCGCGGGGGGCGTTGGCACTGAAGCTTTCTTT.

This clone came up a few times. The rearrangement uses TRBV4-3 and TRBJ1-2; weak D call: TRBD1 (5 bases). From germline, CDR1 is LGHNA and CDR2 YSLEER. The CDR3 covers 14 residues. The V and J ends lost 0 bases and 4 bases respectively, with 9 bases between them. CDR3 in amino acids: CASSQEAQGYGYTF. CDR3 DNA: TGCGCCAGCAGCCAAGAGGCCCAGGGCTATGGCTACACCTTC.